The clone carrying this TCR beta chain was seen a few times. As yet, its antigen is unknown. Use of 60 Vbeta and 13 Jbeta primers characterized the PCR. Sequenced by immunoSEQ multiplex PCR; TCRdb stores in-frame clones only, minus some. Seen here are fewer than 150,000 clones, around 70% observed once, and the top ten hold roughly 11%. This record belongs to a study of cytomegalovirus exposure and HLA in healthy donors. Study-wide findings and caveats: Accurate prediction of most subjects' HLA-A and HLA-B alleles from TCR beta sequences was reported. A later analysis revealed that TCR association rates differed between HLA loci, peaking at DRB1 and bottoming out at HLA-C. Later analysis identified several of the most significant clusters that appeared linked to common viral pathogens.

The CDR3 runs to 15 residues. In germline, CDR1 is MGHRA, CDR2 YSYEKL. Deletions cut 4 bases from V and 6 bases from J, with 15 bases between. The J gene is TRBJ2-2, the V gene TRBV4-1; maybe TRBD1 (6 bases). The receptor was derived from a woman in her 50s in good health and CMV-seropositive. The sample consisted of PBMCs. In DNA, the CDR3 is TGCGCCAGCAGCCGCCAACAGGGTCTGGCCGGGGAGCTGTTTTTT. It yields the protein CASSRQQGLAGELFF.